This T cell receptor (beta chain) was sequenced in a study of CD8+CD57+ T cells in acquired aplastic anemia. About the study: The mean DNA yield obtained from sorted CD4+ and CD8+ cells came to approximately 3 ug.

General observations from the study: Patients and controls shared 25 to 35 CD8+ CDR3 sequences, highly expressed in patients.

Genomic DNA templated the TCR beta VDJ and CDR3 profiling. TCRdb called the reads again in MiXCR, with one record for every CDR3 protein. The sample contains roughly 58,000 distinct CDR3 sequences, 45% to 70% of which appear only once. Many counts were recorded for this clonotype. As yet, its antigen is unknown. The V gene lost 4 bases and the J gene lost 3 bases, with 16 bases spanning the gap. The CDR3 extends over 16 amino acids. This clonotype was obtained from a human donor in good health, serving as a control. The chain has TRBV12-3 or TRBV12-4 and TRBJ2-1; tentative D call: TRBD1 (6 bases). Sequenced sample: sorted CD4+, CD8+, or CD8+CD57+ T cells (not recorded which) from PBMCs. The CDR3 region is CASSSTTGTDYNEQFF. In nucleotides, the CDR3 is TGTGCCAGCAGTTCAACTACAGGGACCGACTACAATGAGCAGTTCTTC.